These 14 T cell receptor beta chains were sequenced from one sample in a study of cytomegalovirus exposure and HLA in healthy donors. Use of 60 Vbeta and 13 Jbeta primers characterized the PCR. Profiling relied on immunoSEQ multiplex PCR, and the TCRdb table lists in-frame clones only, not all of them. The sample's table shows approximately 150,000 clones. The sequenced sample consisted of PBMCs. The receptors shown here come from a male donor in good health and CMV-seronegative.

The chain has TRBV19 and TRBJ1-1; D not certain. The germline V and J ends were trimmed by 3 bases and 7 bases, with 9 bases remaining between them. Germline values: CDR1 LNHDA, CDR2 SQIVND (reference sequence). This CDR3 has 12 residues. DNA for the CDR3: TGTGCCAGTAGTATGGTCCGGGGTGAAGCTTTCTTT. It is translated as CASSMVRGEAFF.

The chain carries TRBV6-5 and TRBJ1-4; 8 nucleotides line up with TRBD1. J gave up 8 bases and V 4 bases, and 6 bases lay outside the gene matches. Germline lookup yields CDR1 MNHEY and CDR2 SVGAGI. The CDR3 length is 14 residues. CDR3: CASSSDREGEKLFF. The CDR3 DNA reads as TGTGCCAGCAGTTCGGACAGGGAGGGAGAAAAACTGTTTTTT.

The genes are TRBV19 and TRBJ2-2; the D gene is possibly TRBD2 (6 bases). This CDR3 contains 15 residues. Germline CDR1 is LNHDA and CDR2 is SQIVND (reference sequence). Between the trimmed V and J ends, which lost 3 bases and 4 bases, there was a span of 12 bases. CDR3 sequence (DNA): TGTGCCAGTAGTATTAGGAGGGGTGGCACCGGGGAGCTGTTTTTT. It yields the protein CASSIRRGGTGELFF. Supplemented by reference TRBV19 and TRBJ2-2, the full variable domain reads DGGITQSPKYLFRKEGQNVTLSCEQNLNHDAMYWYRQDPGQGLRLIYYSQIVNDFQKGDIAEGYSVSREKKESFPLTVTSAQKNPTAFYLCASSIRRGGTGELFFGEGSRLTVL.

The rearrangement joins TRBV19 to TRBJ1-3; the D gene is possibly TRBD1 (5 bases). CDR1 and CDR2 (germline): LNHDA, SQIVND (reference sequence). The CDR3 runs 14 residues. Trimming pared 8 bases from V and 4 bases from J, leaving 15 bases between. The CDR3 DNA follows: TGTGCCAGTTTGGACATACGAGACGGAAACACCATATATTTT. Translated: CASLDIRDGNTIYF.

This sequence joins TRBV10-3 and TRBJ2-7, with D possibly being TRBD2 (5 bases). This CDR3 is 13 amino acids long. Trimming removed 2 bases from V and 6 bases from J, with 11 bases in between. Germline loops: CDR1 ENHRY, CDR2 SYGVKD. The CDR3 spells CAISEEGFSEQYF. CDR3 DNA: TGTGCCATCAGTGAGGAGGGTTTCTCCGAGCAGTACTTC.

The chain links TRBV19 to TRBJ1-2; no definite D call. The CDR3 consists of 14 residues. Germline CDR1 and CDR2: LNHDA and SQIVND (reference sequence). The germline V and J ends were trimmed by 7 bases and 2 bases, with 14 bases remaining between them. The CDR3 region is CASMAEGENYGYTF. The CDR3 coding sequence is TGTGCCAGTATGGCTGAGGGAGAGAACTATGGCTACACCTTC.

V usage is TRBV10-2 and J usage is TRBJ2-7; possibly TRBD2 for D (5 bases). Germline CDR1 and CDR2: WSHSY and SAAADI. The CDR3 runs to 14 residues. Deletions cut 6 bases from V and 0 bases from J, with 12 bases between. DNA of the CDR3: TGCGCCAGCAGGACGCGCGAGGGCTCCTACGAGCAGTACTTC. This sequence encodes CASRTREGSYEQYF.

The chain joins TRBV19 to TRBJ2-5, with 9 bases that match TRBD1. The J segment lost 5 bases and the V segment lost 4 bases, leaving 5 bases of the junction unmatched. CDR3 length: 14 residues. Germline V gene data show CDR1 as LNHDA and CDR2 as SQIVND (reference sequence). The CDR3 nucleotides read TGTGCCAGTAGTAGGGGACAGGGAGGGGAGACCCAGTACTTC. It yields the protein CASSRGQGGETQYF.

The chain combines TRBV29-1 with TRBJ2-4, with TRBD2 identical over 15 bases. CDR3 length equals 16 residues. In germline, CDR1 is SQVTM, CDR2 ANQGSEA. The ends lost 5 bases at V and 7 bases at J; junction bases unmatched: 9. The CDR3 loop reads CSVRTSGGDLSNIQYF. The CDR3 coding sequence is TGCAGCGTTCGGACTAGCGGGGGGGATCTATCGAACATTCAGTACTTC.

This rearrangement joins TRBV7-8 to TRBJ1-2; 7 positions match TRBD1. The CDR3 extends over 16 amino acids. V dropped 3 bases and J dropped 2; count of bases not matched to a gene: 9. Germline CDR1 and CDR2: SGHVS and FQNEAQ. The chain's CDR3 is CASSFLSGTANYGYTF. DNA for the CDR3: TGTGCCAGCAGCTTTCTCTCCGGGACAGCCAACTATGGCTACACCTTC. Based on the CDR3 plus reference TRBV7-8 and TRBJ1-2, the full variable domain is GAGVSQSPRYKVAKRGQDVALRCDPISGHVSLFWYQQALGQGPEFLTYFQNEAQLDKSGLPSDRFFAERPEGSVSTLKIQRTQQEDSAVYLCASSFLSGTANYGYTFGSGTRLTVV.

The V call is TRBV4-2, the J call TRBJ1-1; 7 bases are shared with TRBD1. The CDR3 is made up of 18 amino acids. Germline V lookup: CDR1 LGHNA, CDR2 YNFKEQ. With V trimmed by 1 base and J by 4 bases, 15 bases remained unmatched. CDR3 in DNA: TGTGCCAGCAGCCAAGTACGCCTGACAGGGCCGTTTCGCACTGAAGCTTTCTTT. Its protein is CASSQVRLTGPFRTEAFF.

This chain uses TRBV29-1 with TRBJ2-5, with TRBD2 matching over 11 bases. Trimming removed 3 bases from V and 7 bases from J; junction bases left unmatched: 13. Germline-derived CDR1 and CDR2 are SQVTM and ANQGSEA. CDR3 length equals 16 residues. The CDR3 DNA sequence: TGCAGCGTTGATGCCCGACTAGCGGGAAGCGGGAGGACCCAGTACTTC. This sequence encodes CSVDARLAGSGRTQYF.

The chain uses TRBV28 and TRBJ1-1; 9 bases are a match to TRBD1. Germline values: CDR1 MDHEN, CDR2 SYDVKM. This CDR3 spans 15 amino acids. The V gene end was trimmed by 6 bases and the J gene end by 4 bases; junction bases not matched to a gene: 9. CDR3 DNA: TGTGCCAGCAGGAATACCGGGACAGGGACCACTGAAGCTTTCTTT. Its protein is CASRNTGTGTTEAFF.

The V gene is TRBV6-5, the J gene TRBJ2-1; 9 nucleotides align to TRBD1. Germline values: CDR1 MNHEY, CDR2 SVGAGI. With 8 bases clipped from V and 4 bases from J, the junction kept 9 bases outside the gene matches. The CDR3 runs to 15 residues. The CDR3 DNA reads as TGTGCCAGCGGACAGGGGCAAGCGGAGTACAATGAGCAGTTCTTC. Protein sequence: CASGQGQAEYNEQFF.